This record looks at one T cell receptor beta chain sequence and its context. Its antigen is still unknown. The data are from a study of CD8+ T cells in alopecia areata. Trimming removed 7 bases at V and 4 bases at J, with 18 bases between. The CDR3 covers 15 residues. Germline CDR1 and CDR2: SNHLY and FYNNEI. CD4+ cells of 4 or 5 patients were subjected to sorting into CD25+CD127- cells. Researchers took lesional scalp punch biopsies and peripheral blood from people who were alopecia areata patients. Sorting of CD4+ and CD8+ T cells was performed on PBMCs. Following RNA extraction, reverse transcription yielded cDNA that acted as the sequencing template. Using immunoSEQ multiplex PCR, the repertoire was profiled, and TCRdb retains in-frame clones only, with some absent. The repertoire consists of about 19,000 clones, with approximately 59% occurring once and the leading ten covering 4.5%. Findings of the study overall: Higher clonality than in normal scalp was seen in lesional scalp, especially alopecia totalis/universalis.

This chain links TRBV2 with TRBJ2-3; D may be TRBD2 (6 bases). The source of this sequence is a human donor with alopecia areata. Sequencing was performed on CD4+ Tregs sorted from blood. This chain's CDR3 is CASKPGTQGADTQYF. In DNA form, the CDR3 reads TGTGCCAGCAAACCCGGGACTCAAGGGGCAGATACGCAGTATTTT.